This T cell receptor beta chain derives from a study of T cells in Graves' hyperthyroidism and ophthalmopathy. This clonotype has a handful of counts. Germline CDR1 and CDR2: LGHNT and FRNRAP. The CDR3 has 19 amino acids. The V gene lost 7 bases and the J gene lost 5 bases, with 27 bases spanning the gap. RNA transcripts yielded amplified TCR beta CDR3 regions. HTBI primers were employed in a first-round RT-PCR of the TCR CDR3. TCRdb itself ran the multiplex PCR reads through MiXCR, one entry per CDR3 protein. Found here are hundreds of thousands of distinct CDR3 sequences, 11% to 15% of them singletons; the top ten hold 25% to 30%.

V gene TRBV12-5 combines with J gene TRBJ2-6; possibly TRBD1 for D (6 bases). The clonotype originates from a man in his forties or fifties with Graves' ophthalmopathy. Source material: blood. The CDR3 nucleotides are TGTGCTAGTGCCGATCCTCCCCGAGGGACAAAAAGAAGGGCCAACGTCCTGACTTTC. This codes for CASADPPRGTKRRANVLTF.